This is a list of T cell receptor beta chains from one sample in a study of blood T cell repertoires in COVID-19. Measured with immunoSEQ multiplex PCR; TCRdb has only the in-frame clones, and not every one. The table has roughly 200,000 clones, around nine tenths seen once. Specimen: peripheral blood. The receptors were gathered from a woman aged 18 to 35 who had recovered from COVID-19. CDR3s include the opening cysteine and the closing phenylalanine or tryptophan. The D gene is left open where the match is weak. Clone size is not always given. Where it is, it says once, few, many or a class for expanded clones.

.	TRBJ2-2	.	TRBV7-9	TGTGCCAGCAGCTTCGGGGGACGCGGATACACCGGGGAGCTGTTTTTT	CASSFGGRGYTGELFF
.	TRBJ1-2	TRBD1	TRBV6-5	TGTGCCAGCAGCGCGGGACAGGTTTATGGCTACACCTTC	CASSAGQVYGYTF
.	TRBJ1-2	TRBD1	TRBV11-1	TGTGCCAGCAGCTTCAGGGACAGGGAAAGGAACACCTTC	CASSFRDRERNTF
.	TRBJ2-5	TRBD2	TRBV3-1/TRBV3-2	TGTGCCAGCAGCACCGAGGGCAGCGGGGGGGCCCCGACCCAGTACTTC	CASSTEGSGGAPTQYF
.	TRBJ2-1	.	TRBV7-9	TGTGCCAGCAGCCCTCGTAACTCCGACAATGAGCAGTTCTTC	CASSPRNSDNEQFF
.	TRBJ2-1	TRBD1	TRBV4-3	TGCGCCAGCAGCCTCGGGACAGGGTCCACCAGCGTATACAATGAGCAGTTCTTC	CASSLGTGSTSVYNEQFF
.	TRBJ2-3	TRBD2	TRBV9	TGTGCCAGCAGCGTAGTGGCGGGAGGGAGGGCAGATACGCAGTATTTT	CASSVVAGGRADTQYF
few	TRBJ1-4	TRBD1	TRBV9	TGTGCCAGCAGCGCCTGGACAGGGGATGAGAGTGAAAAACTGTTTTTT	CASSAWTGDESEKLFF
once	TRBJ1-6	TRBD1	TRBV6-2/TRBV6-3	TGTGCCAGCAGTTACTCGATCGAGAGCCGACTGACAGGGTTGGGGTCACCCCTCCACTTT	CASSYSIESRLTGLGSPLHF
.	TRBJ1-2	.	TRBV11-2	TGTGCCAGCAGCTCGAGACCCCGAGGTGACTATGGCTACACCTTC	CASSSRPRGDYGYTF
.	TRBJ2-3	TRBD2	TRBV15	TGTGCCACCAGCAGAGAAGCGGGGGCGACAGATACGCAGTATTTT	CATSREAGATDTQYF
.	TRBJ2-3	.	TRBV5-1	TGCGCCAGCAGCTCTAGACAGACCCTAAGCACAGATACGCAGTATTTT	CASSSRQTLSTDTQYF
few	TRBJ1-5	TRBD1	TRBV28	TGTGCCAGCAGTTTAGGGGACAGTCAGGGAAATCAGCCCCAGCATTTT	CASSLGDSQGNQPQHF
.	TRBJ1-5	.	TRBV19	TGTGCCAGTATTGGGGGGGGCAGTAACAATCAGCCCCAGCATTTT	CASIGGGSNNQPQHF
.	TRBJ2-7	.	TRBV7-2	TGTGCCAGCAGCCCTGATTTGGTACAAGTCTCCTACGAGCAGTACTTC	CASSPDLVQVSYEQYF
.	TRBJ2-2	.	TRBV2	TGTGCCAGCAGCGAGCGGGACAACGCGAACACCGGGGAGCTGTTTTTT	CASSERDNANTGELFF
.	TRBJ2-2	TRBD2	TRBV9	TGTGCCAGCAGCGTAGGTGGGACTAGCCTGGTAGGGGAGCTGTTTTTT	CASSVGGTSLVGELFF
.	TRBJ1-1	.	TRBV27	TGTGCCAGCAGTCTCGTTCCCAACACTGAAGCTTTCTTT	CASSLVPNTEAFF
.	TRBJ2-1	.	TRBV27	TGTGCCAGCAGTTTCTTCTCGTTTACGGACACCAATGAGCAGTTCTTC	CASSFFSFTDTNEQFF
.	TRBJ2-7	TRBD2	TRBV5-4	TGTGCCAGCAGCACGACGTTAACTAGCGGGGGGAAGGACGAGCAGTACTTC	CASSTTLTSGGKDEQYF
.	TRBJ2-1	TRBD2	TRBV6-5	TGTGCCAGCAGTTACTCAGAGCGGGAGTACGAGTTCTTC	CASSYSEREYEFF
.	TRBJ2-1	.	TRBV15	TGTGCCACCAGCAGAGACAGGGACATATGGAGCTCCTACAATGAGCAGTTCTTC	CATSRDRDIWSSYNEQFF
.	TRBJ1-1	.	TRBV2	TGTGCCAGCAGTACTGGGCCGGGAACTGAAGCTTTCTTT	CASSTGPGTEAFF
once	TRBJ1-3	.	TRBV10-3	TGTGCCATCAGTGGCCAGGGAGGAAACACCATATATTTT	CAISGQGGNTIYF
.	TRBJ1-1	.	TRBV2	TGTGCCAGCAGTGAATCCACAAGGAACACTGAAGCTTTCTTT	CASSESTRNTEAFF
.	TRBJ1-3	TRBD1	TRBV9	TGTGCCAGCAGCCCGACAGGGTTGACCGGAAACACCATATATTTT	CASSPTGLTGNTIYF
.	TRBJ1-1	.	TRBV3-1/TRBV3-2	TGTGCCAGCAGCCAGCTTAGACGGGTTCAGGGGACTGAAGCTTTCTTT	CASSQLRRVQGTEAFF
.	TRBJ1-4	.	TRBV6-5	TGTGCCAGCAGTTACAGGGGAGGGCCTAATGAAAAACTGTTTTTT	CASSYRGGPNEKLFF
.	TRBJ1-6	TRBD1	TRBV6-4	TGTGCCAGCAGAAGAAACCAGGGGGCGGACTCACCCCTCCACTTT	CASRRNQGADSPLHF
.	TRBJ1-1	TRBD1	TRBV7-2	TGTGCCAGCAGCCAAACGGGACAGGGGCGGGTAGCTGAAGCTTTCTTT	CASSQTGQGRVAEAFF
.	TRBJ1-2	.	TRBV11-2	TGTGCCAGCACCCTTCTGACCGGACTGGATGGCTACACCTTC	CASTLLTGLDGYTF
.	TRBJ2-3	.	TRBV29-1	TGCAGCGTTGAACGTCAGTATTTT	CSVERQYF
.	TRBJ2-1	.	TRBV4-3	TGCGCCAGCAGCCAAGGTCTACCCGGGGGGCCTAACAATGAGCAGTTCTTC	CASSQGLPGGPNNEQFF